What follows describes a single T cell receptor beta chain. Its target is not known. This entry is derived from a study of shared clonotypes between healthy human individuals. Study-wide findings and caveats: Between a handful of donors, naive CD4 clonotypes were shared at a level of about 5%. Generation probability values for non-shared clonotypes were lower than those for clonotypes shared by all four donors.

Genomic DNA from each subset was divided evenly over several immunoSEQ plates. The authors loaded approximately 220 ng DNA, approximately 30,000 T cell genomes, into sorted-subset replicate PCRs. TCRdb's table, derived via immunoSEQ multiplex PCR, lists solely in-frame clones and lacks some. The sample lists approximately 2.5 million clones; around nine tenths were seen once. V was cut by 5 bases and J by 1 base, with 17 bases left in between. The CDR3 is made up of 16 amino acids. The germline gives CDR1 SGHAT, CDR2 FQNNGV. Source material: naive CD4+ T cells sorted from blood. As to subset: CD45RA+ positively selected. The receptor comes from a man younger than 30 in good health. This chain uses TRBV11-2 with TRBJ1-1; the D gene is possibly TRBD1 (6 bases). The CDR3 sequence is CASSRRTRGGNTEAFF. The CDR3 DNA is TGTGCCAGCAGCCGACGAACACGAGGGGGGAACACTGAAGCTTTCTTT.